This T cell receptor (beta chain) emerged from a study of CD8+CD57+ T cells in acquired aplastic anemia. Study summary: An average of approximately 3.2 ug of DNA was obtained from sorted CD4+ and CD8+ cells. Healthy CD8+ samples averaged approximately 11 million reads.

TCR beta VDJ and CDR3 profiling used genomic DNA as template. TCRdb processed the reads anew with MiXCR; each CDR3 protein has one entry. The repertoire includes 150,000 to 200,000 distinct CDR3 sequences, 35% to 55% of them detected once, and under 1.2% sits in the top ten. Study results and limitations: Patients and controls shared fewer than 30 CD8+ CDR3 sequences. No significant difference in CD8+ Simpson's diversity was found between patients and controls.

The V end was cut by 3 bases, the J end by 2 bases, with 11 bases between. This CDR3 has 15 residues. The germline V gene encodes CDR1 LNHDA and CDR2 SQIVND (reference sequence). The sample holds one count of this clonotype. Its antigen is currently unknown. This chain connects TRBV19 to TRBJ2-1; weak D call: TRBD2 (7 bases). The clonotype was recovered from a human donor in good health. Sequencing was carried out using sorted CD4+, CD8+, or CD8+CD57+ T cells (not recorded which) from PBMCs. The CDR3 protein is CASSMGGGAYNEQFF. The CDR3, as DNA: TGTGCCAGTAGTATGGGAGGGGGGGCCTACAATGAGCAGTTCTTC.